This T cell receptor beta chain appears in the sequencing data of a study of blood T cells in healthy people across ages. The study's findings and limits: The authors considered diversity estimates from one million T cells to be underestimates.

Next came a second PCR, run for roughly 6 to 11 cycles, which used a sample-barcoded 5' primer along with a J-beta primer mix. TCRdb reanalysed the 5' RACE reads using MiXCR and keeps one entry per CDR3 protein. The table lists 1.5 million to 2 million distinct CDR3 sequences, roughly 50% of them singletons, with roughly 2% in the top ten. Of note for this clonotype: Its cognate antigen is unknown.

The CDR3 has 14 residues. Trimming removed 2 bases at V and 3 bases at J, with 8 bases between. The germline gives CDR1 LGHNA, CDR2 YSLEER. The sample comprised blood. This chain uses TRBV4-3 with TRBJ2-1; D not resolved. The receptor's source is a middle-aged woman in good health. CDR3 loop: CASSQKTRYNEQFF. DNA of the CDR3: TGCGCCAGCAGCCAAAAGACACGCTACAATGAGCAGTTCTTC.